The 18 T cell receptor beta chains reported below all come from one sample, sequenced in a study of blood T cell repertoires in COVID-19. The assay was immunoSEQ multiplex PCR, and TCRdb's table has in-frame clones only and misses some. The table has approximately 230,000 clones, approximately 90% seen once. The sequencing sample was made of PBMCs or T cells enriched from blood (not recorded which). Receptors originate from a middle-aged man who had recovered from COVID-19.

This chain links TRBV28 with TRBJ2-1; 11 bases agree with TRBD2. Germline trimming cut 4 bases from V and 8 bases from J; bases unmatched to any gene: 7. This CDR3 contains 15 residues. The germline V gene has CDR1 MDHEN and CDR2 SYDVKM. The CDR3 loop is CASSSLAGGVDEQFF. As DNA, the CDR3 is TGTGCCAGCAGTTCGCTAGCGGGAGGAGTCGATGAGCAGTTCTTC.

This chain connects TRBV11-2 to TRBJ2-3; 7 nucleotides match TRBD2. CDR1 SGHAT and CDR2 FQNNGV come from the germline V gene. This CDR3 is 15 amino acids long. The junction had 6 bases not matched to a gene; V was cut back by 2 bases and J by 4 bases. The CDR3 loop reads CASSLLREGSDTQYF. In DNA form, the CDR3 reads TGTGCCAGCAGCTTACTTAGGGAGGGGTCAGATACGCAGTATTTT. The whole variable domain, remainder taken from reference TRBV11-2 and TRBJ2-3, is EAGVAQSPRYKIIEKRQSVAFWCNPISGHATLYWYQQILGQGPKLLIQFQNNGVVDDSQLPKDRFSAERLKGVDSTLKIQPAKLEDSAVYLCASSLLREGSDTQYFGPGTRLTVL.

This chain uses TRBV6-5 with TRBJ2-2, with a tentative D call TRBD2 (5 bases). CDR1 is MNHEY, CDR2 SVGAGI, per germline. This CDR3 has 13 residues. V lost 7 bases and J lost 7, with 13 bases in between. The CDR3 protein is CASNLEGIGELFF. CDR3 bases: TGTGCCAGCAATCTCGAGGGAATCGGGGAGCTGTTTTTT.

The chain joins TRBV25-1 to TRBJ1-1; 9 bases are shared with TRBD1. Per the germline V gene, CDR1 is MGHDK and CDR2 is SYGVNS. Trimming took 8 bases from V and 1 from J; bases not matched to a gene: 8. The CDR3 sequence is 15 residues long. DNA for the CDR3: TGTGCCAGCGGACCCCTGGACAGGGGGAACACTGAAGCTTTCTTT. Translated, it gives CASGPLDRGNTEAFF. Complete variable domain (other parts from reference TRBV25-1 and TRBJ1-1): EADIYQTPRYLVIGTGKKITLECSQTMGHDKMYWYQQDPGMELHLIHYSYGVNSTEKGDLSSESTVSRIRTEHFPLTLESARPSHTSQYLCASGPLDRGNTEAFFGQGTRLTVV.

This sequence joins TRBV3-1 (or the pseudogene TRBV3-2) and TRBJ1-2, with 7 bases matching TRBD1. Germline-derived CDR1 and CDR2 are LGHDT and YNNKEL (reference sequence). The ends lost 0 bases at V and 12 bases at J; junction bases unmatched: 10. This CDR3 has 14 residues. The CDR3 here is CASSQEDRRGINTF. CDR3 coding DNA: TGTGCCAGCAGCCAAGAAGATCGCAGGGGGATTAACACCTTC.

The chain recombines TRBV9 with TRBJ2-3; D is perhaps TRBD2 (6 bases). Germline V gives CDR1 SGDLS, CDR2 YYNGEE. The length of the CDR3 is 14 residues. V was clipped by 0 bases and J by 6 bases, with 11 bases between them. The CDR3: CASSVAGVEDTQYF. CDR3 sequence (DNA): TGTGCCAGCAGCGTAGCGGGAGTGGAGGATACGCAGTATTTT.

The chain employs TRBV29-1 and TRBJ2-1; D may be TRBD2 (6 bases). Per the germline V gene, CDR1 is SQVTM and CDR2 is ANQGSEA. Trimming cost V 0 bases and J 15 bases, with 24 bases left between them. The CDR3 sequence is 15 residues long. CDR3 protein: CSVEESYWGVLSPFF. The CDR3 bases are TGCAGCGTTGAAGAATCGTATTGGGGGGTCCTCTCGCCGTTCTTC.

V usage is TRBV19 and J usage is TRBJ1-3, with D tentatively TRBD1 (6 bases). Germline CDR1 LNHDA, CDR2 SQIVND (reference sequence). The CDR3 extends over 19 amino acids. V was shortened by 7 bases and J by 0 bases, with 25 bases between the two germline ends. The CDR3 here is CASTSSGESIPSSGNTIYF. CDR3 coding DNA: TGTGCCAGTACCTCTTCAGGGGAATCGATTCCTAGCTCTGGAAACACCATATATTTT. Full variable domain (missing parts from reference TRBV19 and TRBJ1-3): DGGITQSPKYLFRKEGQNVTLSCEQNLNHDAMYWYRQDPGQGLRLIYYSQIVNDFQKGDIAEGYSVSREKKESFPLTVTSAQKNPTAFYLCASTSSGESIPSSGNTIYFGEGSWLTVV.

The chain combines TRBV3-1 (or the pseudogene TRBV3-2) with TRBJ2-7, with D uncertain. The V end lost 1 base, the J end lost 4 bases, and 11 bases lay between the germline ends. CDR1 and CDR2 (germline): LGHDT, YNNKEL (reference sequence). This CDR3 contains 14 residues. The CDR3 loop reads CASSQGAVLYEQYF. CDR3 coding DNA: TGTGCCAGCAGCCAAGGGGCCGTATTATACGAGCAGTACTTC.

V and J are TRBV6-5 and TRBJ2-1; 9 bases map to TRBD1. V lost 8 bases, J lost 3 bases, and 5 bases stayed unmatched. The CDR3 runs to 14 residues. CDR1 is MNHEY and CDR2 is SVGAGI in the germline V gene. Written as DNA, the CDR3 is TGTGCCAGCGAACGGGACAGGGACTACAATGAGCAGTTCTTC. Its protein is CASERDRDYNEQFF.

V is TRBV2 and J is TRBJ2-7, with 9 bases identical to TRBD1. Germline V lookup: CDR1 SNHLY, CDR2 FYNNEI. J gave up 2 bases and V 6 bases, and 8 bases lay outside the gene matches. This CDR3 region has 15 residues. As DNA, the CDR3 is TGTGCCAGCAGCCCGAAGGACAGGGGAGCCTACGAGCAGTACTTC. It encodes CASSPKDRGAYEQYF.

The genes are TRBV28 and TRBJ1-4; D gene uncertain. V lost 10 bases to trimming and J lost 4 bases, with 16 bases between them. The CDR3 totals 14 residues. Germline V gives CDR1 MDHEN, CDR2 SYDVKM. For the CDR3, the DNA is TGTGCCACTGGCGGTGGAGCCTATAATGAAAAACTGTTTTTT. Its translation is CATGGGAYNEKLFF.

V gene TRBV7-9 combines with J gene TRBJ2-2; 8 nucleotides line up with TRBD2. The germline V gene encodes CDR1 SEHNR and CDR2 FQNEAQ (reference sequence). The CDR3 has 15 residues. The J segment lost 3 bases and the V segment lost 3 bases, leaving 3 bases of the junction unmatched. The CDR3 loop is CASSLRRGDTGELFF. CDR3 sequence (DNA): TGTGCCAGCAGCTTGAGGCGGGGGGACACCGGGGAGCTGTTTTTT.

The V and J genes are TRBV28 and TRBJ2-3, with TRBD1 as a possible D gene (6 bases). Germline values: CDR1 MDHEN, CDR2 SYDVKM. With 5 bases removed from V and 2 bases from J, the gap between germline ends came to 14 bases. This CDR3 is built from 15 residues. The CDR3 here is CASSGDNFFTDTQYF. The CDR3 DNA reads as TGTGCCAGCAGTGGGGACAACTTTTTCACAGATACGCAGTATTTT. Complete variable domain (other parts from reference TRBV28 and TRBJ2-3): DVKVTQSSRYLVKRTGEKVFLECVQDMDHENMFWYRQDPGLGLRLIYFSYDVKMKEKGDIPEGYSVSREKKERFSLILESASTNQTSMYLCASSGDNFFTDTQYFGPGTRLTVL.

The genes are TRBV30 and TRBJ1-4; no firm D call. V shed 0 bases and J shed 8 bases, with 10 bases lying between them. The CDR3 has 13 amino acids. Germline CDR1 and CDR2: GTSNPN and SVGIG (reference sequence). The CDR3: CAWSVRGYEKLFF. Written as DNA, the CDR3 is TGTGCCTGGAGTGTACGGGGTTACGAAAAACTGTTTTTT. The full variable domain, in which reference TRBV30 and TRBJ1-4 provide the parts outside the CDR3, is SQTIHQWPATLVQPVGSPLSLECTVEGTSNPNLYWYRQAAGRGLQLLFYSVGIGQISSEVPQNLSASRPQDRQFILSSKKLLLSDSGFYLCAWSVRGYEKLFFGSGTQLSVL.

The chain combines TRBV4-2 with TRBJ2-4, with unresolved D. Trimming pared 1 base from V and 10 bases from J, leaving 8 bases between. This CDR3 contains 12 residues. Germline lookup yields CDR1 LGHNA and CDR2 YNFKEQ. The CDR3 DNA sequence: TGTGCCAGCAGCCAAGGCTATAGTATTCAGTACTTC. Translation gives CASSQGYSIQYF.

This chain uses TRBV19 with TRBJ2-1, with 9 bases that match TRBD1. The CDR3 covers 13 residues. The V gene's germline CDR1 is LNHDA and CDR2 SQIVND (reference sequence). With 4 bases clipped from V and 10 bases from J, the junction kept 5 bases outside the gene matches. CDR3 in DNA: TGTGCCAGTAGTACGAACAGGGGGCAAGAGCAGTTCTTC. Translated: CASSTNRGQEQFF.

The CDR3 nucleotides are TGTGCCAGCAGTACTCGGGTGCTGAACACTGAAGCTTTCTTT. Translated, it gives CASSTRVLNTEAFF. The genes are TRBV6-2 or TRBV6-3 and TRBJ1-1; no clear D gene. CDR1 and CDR2 from the germline V gene are MNHEY and SVGEGT. The CDR3 totals 14 residues. V gave up 5 bases and J gave up 0 bases, with 10 bases separating them.